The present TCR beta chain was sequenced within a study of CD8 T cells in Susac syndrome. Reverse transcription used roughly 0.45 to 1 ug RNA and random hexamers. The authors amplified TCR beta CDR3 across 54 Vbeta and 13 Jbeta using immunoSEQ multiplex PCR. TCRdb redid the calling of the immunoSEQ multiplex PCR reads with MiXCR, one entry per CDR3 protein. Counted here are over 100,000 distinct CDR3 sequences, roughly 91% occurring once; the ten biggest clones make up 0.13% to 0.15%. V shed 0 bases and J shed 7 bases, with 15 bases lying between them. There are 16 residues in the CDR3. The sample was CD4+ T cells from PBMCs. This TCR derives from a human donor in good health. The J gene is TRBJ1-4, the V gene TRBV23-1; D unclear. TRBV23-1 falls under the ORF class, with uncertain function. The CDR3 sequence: CASSQSFTVKGEKLFF. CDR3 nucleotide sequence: TGCGCCAGCAGTCAATCTTTTACGGTTAAGGGTGAAAAACTGTTTTTT.